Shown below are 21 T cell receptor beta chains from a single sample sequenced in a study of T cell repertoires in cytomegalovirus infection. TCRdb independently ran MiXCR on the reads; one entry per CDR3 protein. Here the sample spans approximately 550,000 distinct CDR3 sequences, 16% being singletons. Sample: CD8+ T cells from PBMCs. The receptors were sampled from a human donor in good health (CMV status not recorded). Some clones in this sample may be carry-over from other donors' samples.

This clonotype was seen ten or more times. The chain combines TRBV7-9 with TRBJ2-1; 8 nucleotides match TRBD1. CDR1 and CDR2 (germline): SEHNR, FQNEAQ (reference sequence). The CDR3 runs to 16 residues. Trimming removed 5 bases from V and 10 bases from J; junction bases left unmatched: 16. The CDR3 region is CASSTTPGQEAREQFF. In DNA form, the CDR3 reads TGTGCCAGCAGCACCACTCCGGGACAGGAGGCTAGGGAGCAGTTCTTC.

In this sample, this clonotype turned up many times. CDR3: CAISEKDREKETQYF. Written as DNA, the CDR3 is TGTGCCATCAGTGAAAAGGACAGGGAGAAAGAGACCCAGTACTTC. V usage is TRBV10-3 and J usage is TRBJ2-5, with 8 bases aligning to TRBD1. Germline V gives CDR1 ENHRY, CDR2 SYGVKD. This CDR3 has 15 amino acids. V lost 3 bases and J lost 3; bases outside the gene matches: 6.

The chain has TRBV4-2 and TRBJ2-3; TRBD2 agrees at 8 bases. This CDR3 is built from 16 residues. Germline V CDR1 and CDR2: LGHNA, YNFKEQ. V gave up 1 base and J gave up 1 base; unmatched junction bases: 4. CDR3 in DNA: TGTGCCAGCAGCCAAGGACTAGCGCGACGCACAGATACGCAGTATTTT. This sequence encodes CASSQGLARRTDTQYF.

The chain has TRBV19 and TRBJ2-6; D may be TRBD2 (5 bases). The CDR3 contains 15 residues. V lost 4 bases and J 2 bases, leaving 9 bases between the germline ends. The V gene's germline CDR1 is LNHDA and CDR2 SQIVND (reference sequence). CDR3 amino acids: CASSTGLTGANVLTF. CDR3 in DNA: TGTGCCAGTAGTACCGGACTTACTGGGGCCAACGTCCTGACTTTC.

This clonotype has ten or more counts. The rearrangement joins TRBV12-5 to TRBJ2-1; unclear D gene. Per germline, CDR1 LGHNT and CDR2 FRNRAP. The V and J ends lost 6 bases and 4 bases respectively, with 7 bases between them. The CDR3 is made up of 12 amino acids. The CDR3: CASGGGYNEQFF. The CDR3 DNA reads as TGTGCTAGTGGAGGCGGTTACAATGAGCAGTTCTTC.

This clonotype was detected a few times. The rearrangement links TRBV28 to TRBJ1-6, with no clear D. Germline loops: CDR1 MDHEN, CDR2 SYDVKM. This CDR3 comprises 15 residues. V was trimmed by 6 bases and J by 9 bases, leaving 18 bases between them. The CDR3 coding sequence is TGTGCCAGCAGCCACCGGCACAGTCTGGCTTCACCCCTCCACTTT. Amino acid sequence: CASSHRHSLASPLHF.

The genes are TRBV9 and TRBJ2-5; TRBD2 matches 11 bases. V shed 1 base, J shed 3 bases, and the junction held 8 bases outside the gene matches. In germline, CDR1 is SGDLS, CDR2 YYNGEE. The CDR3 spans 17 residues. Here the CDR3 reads CASSVNKVTSGEETQYF. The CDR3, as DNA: TGTGCCAGCAGCGTAAACAAGGTGACTAGCGGGGAAGAGACCCAGTACTTC.

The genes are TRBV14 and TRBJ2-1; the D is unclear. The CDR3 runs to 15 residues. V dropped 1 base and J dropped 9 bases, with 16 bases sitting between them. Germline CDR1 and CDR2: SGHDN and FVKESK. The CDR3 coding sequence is TGTGCCAGCAGCCAAGTGTCACACTGGCTTAGTGAGCAGTTCTTC. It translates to CASSQVSHWLSEQFF.

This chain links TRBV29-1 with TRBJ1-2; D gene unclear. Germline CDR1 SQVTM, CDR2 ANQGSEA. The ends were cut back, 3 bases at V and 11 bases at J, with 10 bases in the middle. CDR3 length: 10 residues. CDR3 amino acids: CSVDSGPYTF. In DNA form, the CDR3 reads TGCAGCGTTGATTCCGGACCGTACACCTTC.

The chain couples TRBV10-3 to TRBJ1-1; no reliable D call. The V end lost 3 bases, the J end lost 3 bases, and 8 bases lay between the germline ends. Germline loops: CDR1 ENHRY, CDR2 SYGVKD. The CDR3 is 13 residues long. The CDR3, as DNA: TGTGCCATCAGTGATCCAGATGACACTGAAGCTTTCTTT. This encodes CAISDPDDTEAFF.

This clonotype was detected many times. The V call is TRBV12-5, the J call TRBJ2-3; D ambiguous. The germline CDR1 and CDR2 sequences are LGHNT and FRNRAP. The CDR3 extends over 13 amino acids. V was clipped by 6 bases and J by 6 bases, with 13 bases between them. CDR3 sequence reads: CASGPPGRDTQYF. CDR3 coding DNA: TGTGCTAGTGGACCTCCTGGTCGGGATACGCAGTATTTT.

CDR3 sequence reads: CASSEETGVSYEQYF. DNA of the CDR3: TGTGCCAGCAGCGAAGAAACAGGGGTATCCTACGAGCAGTACTTC. The chain employs TRBV9 and TRBJ2-7; 7 bases agree with TRBD1. The CDR3 extends over 15 amino acids. Germline V CDR1 and CDR2: SGDLS, YYNGEE. J lost 1 base, V lost 3 bases, and 7 bases had no gene match.

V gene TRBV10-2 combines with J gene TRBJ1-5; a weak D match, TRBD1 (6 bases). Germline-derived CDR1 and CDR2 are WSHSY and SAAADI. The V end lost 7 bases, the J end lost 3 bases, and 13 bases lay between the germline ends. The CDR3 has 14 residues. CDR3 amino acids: CASTPRGANQPQHF. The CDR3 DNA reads TGCGCCAGCACCCCGCGGGGGGCCAATCAGCCCCAGCATTTT.

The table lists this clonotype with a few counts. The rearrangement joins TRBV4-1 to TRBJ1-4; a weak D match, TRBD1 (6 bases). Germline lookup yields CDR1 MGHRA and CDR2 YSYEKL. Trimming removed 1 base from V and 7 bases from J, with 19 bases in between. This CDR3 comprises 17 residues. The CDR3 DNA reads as TGCGCCAGCAGCCAAGGGGCTACGGCAGGGGTTCGTGAAAAACTGTTTTTT. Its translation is CASSQGATAGVREKLFF.

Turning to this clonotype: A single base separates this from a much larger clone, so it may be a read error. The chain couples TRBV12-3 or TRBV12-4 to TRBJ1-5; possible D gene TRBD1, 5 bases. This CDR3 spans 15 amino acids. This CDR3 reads CARSLGGEVRQPQHF. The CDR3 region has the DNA TGTGCCAGAAGTTTAGGAGGGGAAGTTCGTCAGCCCCAGCATTTT.

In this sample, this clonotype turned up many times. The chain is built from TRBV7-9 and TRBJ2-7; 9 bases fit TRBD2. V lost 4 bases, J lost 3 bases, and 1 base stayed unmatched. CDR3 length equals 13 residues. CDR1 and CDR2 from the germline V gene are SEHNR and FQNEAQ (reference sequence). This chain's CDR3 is CASSSLAGYEQYF. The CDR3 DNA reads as TGTGCCAGCAGCTCACTAGCGGGCTACGAGCAGTACTTC. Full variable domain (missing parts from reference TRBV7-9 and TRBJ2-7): DTGVSQNPRHKITKRGQNVTFRCDPISEHNRLYWYRQTLGQGPEFLTYFQNEAQLEKSRLLSDRFSAERPKGSFSTLEIQRTEQGDSAMYLCASSSLAGYEQYFGPGTRLTVT.

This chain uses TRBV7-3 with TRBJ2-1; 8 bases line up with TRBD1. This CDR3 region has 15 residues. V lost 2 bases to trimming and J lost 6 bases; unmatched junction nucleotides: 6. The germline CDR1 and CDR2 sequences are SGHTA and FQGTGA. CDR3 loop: CASSLGQGARNEQFF. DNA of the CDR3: TGTGCCAGCAGCTTAGGGCAGGGGGCACGCAATGAGCAGTTCTTC.

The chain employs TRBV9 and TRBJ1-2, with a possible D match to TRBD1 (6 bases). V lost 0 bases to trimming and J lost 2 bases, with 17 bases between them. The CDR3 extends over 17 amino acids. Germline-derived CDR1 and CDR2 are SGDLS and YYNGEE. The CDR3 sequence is CASSVATRTERNYGYTF. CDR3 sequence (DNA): TGTGCCAGCAGCGTAGCTACCCGGACAGAGAGAAACTATGGCTACACCTTC.

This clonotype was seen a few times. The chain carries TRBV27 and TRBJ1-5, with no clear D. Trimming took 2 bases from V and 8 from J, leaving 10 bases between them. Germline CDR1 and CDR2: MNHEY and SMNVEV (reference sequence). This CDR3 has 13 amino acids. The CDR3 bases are TGTGCCAGCAGTTTAGGGCATGGAAAGCCCCAGCATTTT. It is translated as CASSLGHGKPQHF.

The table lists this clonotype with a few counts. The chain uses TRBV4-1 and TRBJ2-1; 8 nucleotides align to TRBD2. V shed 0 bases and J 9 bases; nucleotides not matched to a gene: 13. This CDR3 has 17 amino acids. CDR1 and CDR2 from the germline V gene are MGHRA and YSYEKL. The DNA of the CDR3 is TGCGCCAGCAGCCAAGAACAAGCGGGGGTCTCCCACGGTGAGCAGTTCTTC. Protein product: CASSQEQAGVSHGEQFF.

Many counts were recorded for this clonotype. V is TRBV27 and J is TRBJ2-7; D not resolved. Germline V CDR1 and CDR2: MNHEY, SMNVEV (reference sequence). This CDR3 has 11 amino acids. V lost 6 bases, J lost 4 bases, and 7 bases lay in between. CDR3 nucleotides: TGTGCCAGCAGCTCCCTATACGAGCAGTACTTC. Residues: CASSSLYEQYF.